The 8 T cell receptor beta chains listed next were all sequenced from one sample in a study of cytomegalovirus exposure and HLA in healthy donors. Primers for the PCR totalled 60 Vbeta and 13 Jbeta. The method was immunoSEQ multiplex PCR; TCRdb's version includes in-frame clones alone and lacks a portion of them. The sample carries 150,000 to 200,000 clones, more than 75% recorded once. Specimen: PBMCs. These receptors were taken from a woman between 50 and 59 years old in good health and CMV-seropositive.

V gene TRBV9 combines with J gene TRBJ1-1, with 7 bases aligning to TRBD1. V dropped 2 bases and J dropped 3; count of bases not matched to a gene: 4. Germline loops: CDR1 SGDLS, CDR2 YYNGEE. CDR3 length: 14 amino acids. The CDR3: CASSVKGADTEAFF. The CDR3 DNA follows: TGTGCCAGCAGCGTTAAGGGGGCAGACACTGAAGCTTTCTTT.

J is TRBJ2-1 and V is TRBV10-3, with 8 bases lining up with TRBD2. The V gene end was trimmed by 4 bases and the J gene end by 10 bases; junction bases not matched to a gene: 15. Germline values: CDR1 ENHRY, CDR2 SYGVKD. This CDR3 spans 16 amino acids. The CDR3 region has the DNA TGTGCCATCAGTGCTGCTGCCTCGGGGGGGCGGGAAGAGCAGTTCTTC. Its translation: CAISAAASGGREEQFF.

The genes are TRBV7-2 and TRBJ2-4; 15 positions match TRBD2. V dropped 0 bases and J dropped 6; count of bases not matched to a gene: 6. The V gene's germline CDR1 is SGHTA and CDR2 FQGNSA. CDR3 length equals 18 residues. CDR3 bases: TGTGCCAGCAGCTTAGCGCCTGGACTAGCGGGGGGGCCAAACATTCAGTACTTC. Amino acid sequence: CASSLAPGLAGGPNIQYF.

The V gene is TRBV2, the J gene TRBJ2-2; possibly TRBD1 for D (5 bases). V was clipped by 5 bases and J by 7 bases, with 14 bases between them. This CDR3 spans 14 amino acids. Germline CDR1 SNHLY, CDR2 FYNNEI. The CDR3 region is CASSSSRTGGELFF. The CDR3 DNA reads as TGTGCCAGCAGTTCATCCCGTACAGGCGGGGAGCTGTTTTTT.

The rearrangement joins TRBV5-1 to TRBJ2-3, with 8 nucleotides matching TRBD1. Germline-derived CDR1 and CDR2 are SGHRS and YFSETQ. The CDR3 length is 15 residues. Unmatched junction bases numbered 10, after V lost 4 bases and J lost 6 bases. Here the CDR3 DNA reads TGCGCCAGCAGCCTTCGGACAGGGACCCCCGATACGCAGTATTTT. It specifies CASSLRTGTPDTQYF.

The V gene is TRBV29-1, the J gene TRBJ2-1; 7 nucleotides match TRBD1. The J segment lost 7 bases and the V segment lost 4 bases, leaving 10 bases of the junction unmatched. The CDR3 is made up of 14 amino acids. The germline V gene encodes CDR1 SQVTM and CDR2 ANQGSEA. Written as DNA, the CDR3 is TGCAGCGTTGTAGGACAGGTGAAGGGGAATGAGCAGTTCTTC. As protein: CSVVGQVKGNEQFF.

The chain has TRBV19 and TRBJ2-7, with D perhaps TRBD2 (5 bases). This CDR3 spans 14 amino acids. CDR1 is LNHDA, CDR2 SQIVND, per germline (reference sequence). V was cut by 5 bases and J by 1 base, with 12 bases left in between. CDR3 sequence (DNA): TGTGCCAGTAGTCCGCGGGCTTTTTCCTACGAGCAGTACTTC. Translation: CASSPRAFSYEQYF. Full variable domain (outside the CDR3, taken from reference TRBV19 and TRBJ2-7): DGGITQSPKYLFRKEGQNVTLSCEQNLNHDAMYWYRQDPGQGLRLIYYSQIVNDFQKGDIAEGYSVSREKKESFPLTVTSAQKNPTAFYLCASSPRAFSYEQYFGPGTRLTVT.

The gene calls are TRBV28 and TRBJ2-1, with TRBD2 matching over 9 bases. V shed 5 bases and J 13 bases; nucleotides not matched to a gene: 9. This CDR3 comprises 13 residues. Germline CDR1 reads MDHEN; CDR2 reads SYDVKM. The CDR3 DNA follows: TGTGCCAGCAGTCCTAGCGGGGACGACGTACAGTTCTTC. Translation gives CASSPSGDDVQFF.